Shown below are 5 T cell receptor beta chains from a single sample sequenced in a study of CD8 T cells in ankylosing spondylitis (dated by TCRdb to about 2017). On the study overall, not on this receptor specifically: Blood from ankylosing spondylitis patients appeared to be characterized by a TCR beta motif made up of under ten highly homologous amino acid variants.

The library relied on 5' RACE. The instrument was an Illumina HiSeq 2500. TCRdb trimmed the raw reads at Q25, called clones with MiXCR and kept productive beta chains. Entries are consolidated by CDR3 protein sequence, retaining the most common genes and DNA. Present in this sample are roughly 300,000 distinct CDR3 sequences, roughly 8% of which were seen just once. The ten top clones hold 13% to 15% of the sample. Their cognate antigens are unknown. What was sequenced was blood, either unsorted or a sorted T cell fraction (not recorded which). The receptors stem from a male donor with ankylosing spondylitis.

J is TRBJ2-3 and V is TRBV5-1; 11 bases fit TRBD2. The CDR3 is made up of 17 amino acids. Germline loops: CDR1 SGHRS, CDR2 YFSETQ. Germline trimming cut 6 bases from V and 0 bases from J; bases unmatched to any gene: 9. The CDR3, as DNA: TGCGCCAGCATGGGGGGACTAGCGGCTTATAGCACAGATACGCAGTATTTT. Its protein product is CASMGGLAAYSTDTQYF.

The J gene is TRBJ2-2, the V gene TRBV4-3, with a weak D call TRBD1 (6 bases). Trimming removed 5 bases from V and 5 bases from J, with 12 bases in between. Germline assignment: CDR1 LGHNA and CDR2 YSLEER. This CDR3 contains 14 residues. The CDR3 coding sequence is TGCGCCAGCAGCGCAGGGGTTGAGACCGGGGAGCTGTTTTTT. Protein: CASSAGVETGELFF.

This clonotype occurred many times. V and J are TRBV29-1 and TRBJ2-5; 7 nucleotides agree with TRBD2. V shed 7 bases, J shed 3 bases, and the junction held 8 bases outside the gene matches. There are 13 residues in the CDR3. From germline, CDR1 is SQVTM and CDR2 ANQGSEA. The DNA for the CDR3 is TGCAGCGGTCGTGGGAGGGCCAAAGAGACCCAGTACTTC. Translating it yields CSGRGRAKETQYF.

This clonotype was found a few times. The chain's CDR3 is CASSQGTSGRKLVETQYF. CDR3 nucleotides: TGCGCCAGCAGTCAAGGGACTAGCGGGAGAAAATTGGTAGAGACCCAGTACTTC. The chain is built from TRBV23-1 and TRBJ2-5; the match to TRBD2 covers 14 bases. TRBV23-1 is an open reading frame whose function is uncertain. With V trimmed by 2 bases and J by 4 bases, 9 bases remained unmatched. This CDR3 has 18 amino acids.

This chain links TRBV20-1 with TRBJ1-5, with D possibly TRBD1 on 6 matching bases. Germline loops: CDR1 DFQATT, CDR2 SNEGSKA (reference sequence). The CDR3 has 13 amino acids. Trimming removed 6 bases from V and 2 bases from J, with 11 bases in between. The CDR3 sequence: CSAPTGRNQPQHF. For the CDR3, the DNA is TGCAGTGCCCCGACAGGACGCAATCAGCCCCAGCATTTT.